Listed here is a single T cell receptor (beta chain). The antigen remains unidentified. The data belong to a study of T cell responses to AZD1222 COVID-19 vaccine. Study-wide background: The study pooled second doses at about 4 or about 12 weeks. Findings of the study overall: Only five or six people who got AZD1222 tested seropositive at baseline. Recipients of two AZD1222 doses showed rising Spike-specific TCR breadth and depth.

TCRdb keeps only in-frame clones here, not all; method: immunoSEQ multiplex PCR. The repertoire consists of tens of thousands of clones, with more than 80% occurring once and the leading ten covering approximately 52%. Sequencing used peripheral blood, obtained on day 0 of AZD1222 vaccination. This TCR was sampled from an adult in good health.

The CDR3 DNA sequence: TGCGCCAGCAGCCAAGATCTGGGGGGAACTGAAGCTTTCTTT. This gives the protein CASSQDLGGTEAFF. V is TRBV4-3 and J is TRBJ1-1; D may be TRBD1 (5 bases). The CDR3 loop spans 14 amino acids. The germline CDR1 and CDR2 sequences are LGHNA and YSLEER. With 0 bases removed from V and 5 bases from J, the gap between germline ends came to 10 bases.